This T cell receptor (beta chain) was documented in a study of cytomegalovirus exposure and HLA in healthy donors. General study findings and limits: Most observed TCR sequences were rare, whereas some public TCRs were detected in many donors.

With respect to this clone: Antigen: not known.

Data came from immunoSEQ multiplex PCR; TCRdb stores just in-frame clones and leaves some out. The data show 57,000 or so clones, roughly 94% seen once. The CDR3 sequence is 14 residues long. Losses at the gene ends were 6 bases for V and 4 bases for J; bases not matched to a gene: 2. Germline-derived CDR1 and CDR2 are ENHRY and SYGVKD. The donors were members of the validation cohort comprising 120 subjects, separate from the approximately 630-subject first cohort. The chain has TRBV10-3 and TRBJ2-2; 10 bases are a match to TRBD2. The sequencing input was PBMCs. The TCR sequence derives from a man between 18 and 29 years old in good health and CMV-seronegative. CDR3 amino acids: CAIRGLALTGELFF. The DNA for the CDR3 is TGTGCCATCAGGGGACTAGCGCTCACCGGGGAGCTGTTTTTT.